Below, 15 T cell receptor beta chains from the same sample are listed, as sequenced in a study of T cell clonality in common variable immunodeficiency. Only in-frame clones appear in the TCRdb table, and some are missing; sequencing was by immunoSEQ multiplex PCR. The profile covers tens of thousands of clones, none occurring a single time. Sequenced: peripheral blood mononuclear cells. The receptors were sampled from a person aged 18 to 69 in good health.

This clone was observed many times. The CDR3 is CASSEGPGQGRANYGYTF. The sequenced CDR3 bases are TGTGCCAGCAGTGAAGGTCCGGGACAGGGTCGTGCTAACTATGGC. J is TRBJ1-2 and V is TRBV6-1, with TRBD1 matching 9 bases. The sequenced fragment ends 3 residues before the CDR3 boundary, so the rest is inferred from the germline J gene. After removal of 1 base from V and 0 bases from J, the junction contained 9 bases not matched to a gene. Germline V CDR1 and CDR2: MNHNS, SASEGT. The CDR3 loop spans 18 amino acids.

This clone showed up many times. Sequencing ends 3 residues short of the CDR3 end; the germline J gene provides the rest. The J gene is TRBJ2-7, the V gene TRBV20-1; 13 bases agree with TRBD2. The germline gives CDR1 DFQATT, CDR2 SNEGSKA (reference sequence). CDR3 length: 15 residues. The junction had 6 bases not matched to a gene; V was cut back by 6 bases and J by 1 base. CDR3 DNA (partial): TGCAGTGCCTTCGGACTAGCGGGAGTTTCCTACGAG. Translating it yields CSAFGLAGVSYE. The complete CDR3 protein is CSAFGLAGVSYEQYF.

This clone appeared many times. The read ends 3 residues early relative to the CDR3; the germline J gene fills the gap. V usage is TRBV19 and J usage is TRBJ2-1; 10 nucleotides agree with TRBD2. J gave up 5 bases and V 3 bases, and 10 bases lay outside the gene matches. This CDR3 contains 17 residues. Germline V gene lookup returns CDR1 LNHDA and CDR2 SQIVND (reference sequence). The CDR3 DNA, read in part, is TGTGCCAGTAGTATTTCGCCTAGCGGGAGTCGCCACAATGAG. Translation gives CASSISPSGSRHNE. The entire CDR3 is CASSISPSGSRHNEQFF.

This clone appeared many times. The read terminates 3 residues ahead of where the CDR3 ends, so the germline J gene completes it. Distinct nucleotide sequences in the sample also encode this CDR3. The chain is built from TRBV2 and TRBJ1-2, with TRBD1 matching 7 bases. Germline V gene lookup returns CDR1 SNHLY and CDR2 FYNNEI. V was clipped by 8 bases and J by 4 bases; unmatched bases: 7. The CDR3 covers 13 residues. The part of the CDR3 DNA that was read is TGTGCCAGCTTCGGACAGGCGCTCTATGGC. Amino acids: CASFGQALYG. The whole CDR3 protein is CASFGQALYGYTF.

This clone has ten or more counts. A read error may be the cause here, since a much bigger clone is one base away. Read sequence stops 3 residues before the CDR3 end, and the germline J gene provides the missing end. V gene TRBV20-1 combines with J gene TRBJ2-2; 7 bases map to TRBD2. This CDR3 has 14 amino acids. Germline assignment: CDR1 DFQATT and CDR2 SNEGSKA (reference sequence). The CDR3 loop reads CSAYPSGGANVLFF. Partial CDR3 DNA: TGCAGTGCCTACCCTAGCGGTGGGGCCAACGTG.

The sample holds a few counts of this clone. The CDR3 spells CSASQPSYNEQFF. The sequenced part of the CDR3 DNA is TGCAGTGCCAGTCAACCTTCCTACAATGAG. V gene TRBV20-1 combines with J gene TRBJ2-1; D ambiguous. The read terminates 3 residues before the CDR3 end, so the remaining end is supplied by the germline J gene. Germline V gene sequence: CDR1 DFQATT, CDR2 SNEGSKA (reference sequence). CDR3 size: 13 residues. The V end lost 6 bases, the J end lost 1 base, and 10 bases lay between the germline ends.

In its sample, this clone was seen a few times. Read sequence stops 3 residues before the CDR3 end, and the germline J gene provides the missing end. The V and J genes are TRBV2 and TRBJ2-2; possible D gene TRBD2, 6 bases. Trimming took off 10 bases at V and 1 base at J, with 13 bases between the two ends. CDR3 length: 14 amino acids. Germline values: CDR1 SNHLY, CDR2 FYNNEI. The covered CDR3 bases are TGTGCCACCTCGGGGGATTTGAACACCGGGGAG. It is translated as CATSGDLNTGE. Given in full, the CDR3 is CATSGDLNTGELFF. Complete variable domain (other parts from reference TRBV2 and TRBJ2-2): EPEVTQTPSHQVTQMGQEVILRCVPISNHLYFYWYRQILGQKVEFLVSFYNNEISEKSEIFDDQFSVERPDGSNFTLKIRSTKLEDSAMYFCATSGDLNTGELFFGEGSRLTVL.

For this clone: The CDR3 end falls 3 residues outside the read, so it is completed with the germline J gene. J is TRBJ2-7 and V is TRBV18; 7 bases agree with TRBD2. Trimming removed 6 bases from V and 6 bases from J; junction bases left unmatched: 8. The CDR3 covers 13 residues. Germline-derived CDR1 and CDR2 are KGHSH and LQKENI. CDR3 region: CASSNGGRTEQYF. The sequenced part of the CDR3 DNA is TGTGCCAGCTCTAACGGCGGGAGAACCGAG.

This clone came up many times. The CDR3 end falls 3 residues outside the read, so it is completed with the germline J gene. V is TRBV30 and J is TRBJ1-1; unclear D gene. Germline V gene lookup returns CDR1 GTSNPN and CDR2 SVGIG (reference sequence). Trimming cost V 0 bases and J 1 base, with 3 bases left between them. The CDR3 extends over 12 amino acids. Partial CDR3 DNA: TGTGCCTGGAGTGTCGGGAACACTGAA. Residues: CAWSVGNTE. Given in full, the CDR3 is CAWSVGNTEAFF.

This clone was counted ten times or more. The CDR3 end falls 3 residues outside the read, so it is completed with the germline J gene. The chain employs TRBV20-1 and TRBJ2-7; a weak D match, TRBD1 (6 bases). The V and J ends lost 2 bases and 1 base respectively, with 15 bases between them. CDR1 DFQATT and CDR2 SNEGSKA come from the germline V gene (reference sequence). The CDR3 covers 15 residues. The CDR3 is CSARLPGHRSYEQYF. CDR3 bases read: TGCAGTGCTAGATTACCGGGACACAGATCCTACGAG.

A note on this clone: The read ends 3 residues shy of where the CDR3 ends; the end is completed using the germline J gene. V gene TRBV18 combines with J gene TRBJ1-1; TRBD1 matches at 7 bases. CDR1 and CDR2 from the germline V gene are KGHSH and LQKENI. This CDR3 is built from 14 residues. The covered CDR3 bases are TGTGCCAGCTCACCACGGACAGGAAGCAACGAG. Its translation: CASSPRTGSNE. The full-length CDR3 reads as CASSPRTGSNEAFF.

This clone was seen many times. The read falls 3 residues short of the CDR3 end, and the missing part is taken from the germline J gene. The chain has TRBV5-1 and TRBJ2-7; TRBD2 might be the D (6 bases). Germline CDR1 and CDR2: SGHRS and YFSETQ. The CDR3 sequence is 14 residues long. V was trimmed by 5 bases and J by 2 bases, leaving 14 bases between them. Here the CDR3 reads CASSRGGAPYEQYF. CDR3 DNA, as far as it was read: TGCGCCAGCAGTCGAGGCGGGGCCCCCTACGAG.

This clone was observed many times. Read sequence stops 3 residues before the CDR3 end, and the germline J gene provides the missing end. The V gene is TRBV10-3, the J gene TRBJ2-4, with D possibly TRBD1 on 5 matching bases. Trimming took off 5 bases at V and 9 bases at J, with 17 bases between the two ends. This CDR3 spans 14 amino acids. The germline V gene has CDR1 ENHRY and CDR2 SYGVKD. This CDR3 is CAISPRGEEGIQYF. CDR3 DNA (partial): TGTGCCATCAGTCCTAGGGGTGAGGAAGGCATT.

This clone was recorded many times. The read terminates 3 residues ahead of where the CDR3 ends, so the germline J gene completes it. This chain connects TRBV7-3 to TRBJ1-1; TRBD1 is a possible D gene (5 bases). Germline V gives CDR1 SGHTA, CDR2 FQGTGA. The CDR3 runs to 14 residues. Trimming took 3 bases from V and 5 from J, leaving 13 bases between them. This chain's CDR3 is CASSFGQGGTEAFF. The sequenced CDR3 bases are TGTGCCAGCAGCTTCGGGCAGGGAGGGACTGAA. Full variable domain (missing parts from reference TRBV7-3 and TRBJ1-1): GAGVSQTPSNKVTEKGKYVELRCDPISGHTALYWYRQSLGQGPEFLIYFQGTGAADDSGLPNDRFFAVRPEGSVSTLKIQRTERGDSAVYLCASSFGQGGTEAFFGQGTRLTVV.

This clone showed up many times. The read terminates 3 residues ahead of where the CDR3 ends, so the germline J gene completes it. The V and J genes are TRBV2 and TRBJ2-3; 9 nucleotides match TRBD2. Germline V CDR1 and CDR2: SNHLY, FYNNEI. V was clipped by 4 bases and J by 5 bases; unmatched bases: 7. The CDR3 consists of 15 residues. CDR3 bases read: TGTGCCAGCAGTGGACTAGCGGCCGCCGGAGATACG. Protein sequence: CASSGLAAAGDT. The full CDR3 reads CASSGLAAAGDTQYF. Variable domain in full (rest from reference TRBV2 and TRBJ2-3): EPEVTQTPSHQVTQMGQEVILRCVPISNHLYFYWYRQILGQKVEFLVSFYNNEISEKSEIFDDQFSVERPDGSNFTLKIRSTKLEDSAMYFCASSGLAAAGDTQYFGPGTRLTVL.